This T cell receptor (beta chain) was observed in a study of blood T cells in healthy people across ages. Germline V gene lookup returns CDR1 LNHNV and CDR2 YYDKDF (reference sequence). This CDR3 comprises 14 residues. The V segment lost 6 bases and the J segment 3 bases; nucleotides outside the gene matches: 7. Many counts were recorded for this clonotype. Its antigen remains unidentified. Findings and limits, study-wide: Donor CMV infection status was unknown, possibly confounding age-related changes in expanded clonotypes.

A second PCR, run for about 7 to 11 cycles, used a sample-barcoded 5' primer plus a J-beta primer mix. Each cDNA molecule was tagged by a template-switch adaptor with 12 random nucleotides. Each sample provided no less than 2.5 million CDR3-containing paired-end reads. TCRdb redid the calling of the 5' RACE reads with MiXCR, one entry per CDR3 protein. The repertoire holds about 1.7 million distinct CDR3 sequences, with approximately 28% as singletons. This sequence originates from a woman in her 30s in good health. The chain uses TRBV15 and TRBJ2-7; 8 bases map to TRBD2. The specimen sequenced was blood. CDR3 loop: CATSTGTSYYEQYF. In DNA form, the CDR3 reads TGTGCCACCAGTACCGGGACTAGTTACTACGAGCAGTACTTC.